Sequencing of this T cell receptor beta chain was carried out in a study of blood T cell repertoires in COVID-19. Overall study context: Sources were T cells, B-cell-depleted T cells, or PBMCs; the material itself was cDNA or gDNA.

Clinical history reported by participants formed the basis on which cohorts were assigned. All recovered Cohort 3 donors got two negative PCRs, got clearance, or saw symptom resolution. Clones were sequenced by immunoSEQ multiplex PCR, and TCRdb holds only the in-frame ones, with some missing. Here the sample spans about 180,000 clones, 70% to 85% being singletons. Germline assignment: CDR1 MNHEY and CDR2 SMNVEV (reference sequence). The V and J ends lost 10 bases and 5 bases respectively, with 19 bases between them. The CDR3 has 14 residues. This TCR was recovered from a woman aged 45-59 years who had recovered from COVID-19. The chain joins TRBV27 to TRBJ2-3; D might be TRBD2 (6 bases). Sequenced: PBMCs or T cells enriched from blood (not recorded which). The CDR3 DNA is TGTGCCATAAGCCCACAGGTTAGCGGAGATACGCAGTATTTT. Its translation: CAISPQVSGDTQYF.